Given below is one T cell receptor beta chain in context. Its cognate antigen is unknown. These data are taken from a study of radiotherapy plus CTLA-4 blockade in lung cancer. Clones were read by immunoSEQ multiplex PCR, and TCRdb kept only the in-frame ones, dropping some. Of about 49,000 clones listed, approximately 79% are singletons. The study's findings and limits: TCR clones from tumors expanded in blood after radiotherapy plus ipilimumab.

V lost 1 base, J lost 2 bases, and 10 bases lay in between. Germline V gene sequence: CDR1 SGHDN, CDR2 FVKESK. The CDR3 has 15 residues. The sample here was peripheral blood, taken from a patient treated with radiotherapy plus ipilimumab. The receptor comes from a human donor with non-small cell lung cancer who had stable disease on radiotherapy plus ipilimumab. V gene TRBV14 combines with J gene TRBJ2-3; D is uncertain. CDR3 nucleotides: TGTGCCAGCAGCCAAGTTAAAATTTCCACAGATACGCAGTATTTT. Amino acid sequence: CASSQVKISTDTQYF. Supplemented by reference TRBV14 and TRBJ2-3, the full variable domain reads EAGVTQFPSHSVIEKGQTVTLRCDPISGHDNLYWYRRVMGKEIKFLLHFVKESKQDESGMPNNRFLAERTGGTYSTLKVQPAELEDSGVYFCASSQVKISTDTQYFGPGTRLTVL.